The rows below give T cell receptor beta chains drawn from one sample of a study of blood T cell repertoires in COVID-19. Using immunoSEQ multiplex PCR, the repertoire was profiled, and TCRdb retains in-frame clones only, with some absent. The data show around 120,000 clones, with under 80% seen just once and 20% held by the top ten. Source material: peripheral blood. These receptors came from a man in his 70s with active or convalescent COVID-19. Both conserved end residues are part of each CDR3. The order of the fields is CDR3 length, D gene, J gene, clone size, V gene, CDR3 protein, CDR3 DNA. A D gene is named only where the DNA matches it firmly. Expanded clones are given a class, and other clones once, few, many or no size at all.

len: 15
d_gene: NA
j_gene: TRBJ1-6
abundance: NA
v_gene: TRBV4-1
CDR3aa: CASSHPDSFNSPLHF
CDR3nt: TGCGCCAGCAGCCACCCCGACAGCTTTAATTCACCCCTCCACTTT

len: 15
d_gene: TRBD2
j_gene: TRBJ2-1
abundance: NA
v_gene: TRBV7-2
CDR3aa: CASSLAGRAYNEQFF
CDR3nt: TGTGCCAGCAGCTTAGCCGGGAGGGCCTACAATGAGCAGTTCTTC

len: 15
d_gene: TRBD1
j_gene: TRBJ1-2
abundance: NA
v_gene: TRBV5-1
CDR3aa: CASSFLTGGMGGYTF
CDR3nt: TGCGCCAGCAGCTTTCTTACAGGGGGCATGGGAGGCTACACCTTC

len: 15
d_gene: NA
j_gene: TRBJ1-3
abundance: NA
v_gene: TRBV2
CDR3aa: CASSLGGFSGNTIYF
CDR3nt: TGTGCCAGCAGCCTAGGGGGATTCTCTGGAAACACCATATATTTT

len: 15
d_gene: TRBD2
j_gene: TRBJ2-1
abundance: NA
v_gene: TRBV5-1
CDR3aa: CASSLVRTSEDEQFF
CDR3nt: TGCGCCAGCAGCTTAGTCAGGACTAGCGAGGATGAGCAGTTCTTC

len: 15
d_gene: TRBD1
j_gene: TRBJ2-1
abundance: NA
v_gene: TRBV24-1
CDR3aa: CATSGTGKDYNEQFF
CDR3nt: TGTGCCACCAGTGGGACAGGGAAAGACTACAATGAGCAGTTCTTC

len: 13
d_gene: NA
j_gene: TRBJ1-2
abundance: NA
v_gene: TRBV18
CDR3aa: CASSPGGSVGYTF
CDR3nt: TGTGCCAGCTCACCGGGAGGGTCAGTAGGCTACACCTTC

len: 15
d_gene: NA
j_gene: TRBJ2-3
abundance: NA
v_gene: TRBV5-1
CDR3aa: CASSPRGGHTDTQYF
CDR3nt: TGCGCCAGCAGCCCCCGGGGAGGCCACACAGATACGCAGTATTTT

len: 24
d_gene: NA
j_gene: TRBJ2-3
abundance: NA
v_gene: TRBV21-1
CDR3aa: CASSKARPPGGGETSGVVTDTQYF
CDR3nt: TGTGCCAGCAGCAAAGCGCGGCCTCCAGGGGGAGGAGAGACTAGCGGAGTAGTCACAGATACGCAGTATTTT

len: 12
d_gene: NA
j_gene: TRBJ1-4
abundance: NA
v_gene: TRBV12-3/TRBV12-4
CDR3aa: CASSPRRGKLFF
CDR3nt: TGTGCCAGCAGTCCGCGCCGTGGAAAACTGTTTTTT

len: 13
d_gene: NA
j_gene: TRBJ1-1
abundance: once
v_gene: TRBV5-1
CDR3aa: CASSPRVNTEAFF
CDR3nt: TGCGCCAGCAGCCCGCGGGTGAACACTGAAGCTTTCTTT

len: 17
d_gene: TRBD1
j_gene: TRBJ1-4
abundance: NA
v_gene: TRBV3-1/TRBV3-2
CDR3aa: CASSQDRGTGFREKLFF
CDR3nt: TGTGCCAGCAGCCAAGATAGAGGGACAGGGTTCCGCGAAAAACTGTTTTTT

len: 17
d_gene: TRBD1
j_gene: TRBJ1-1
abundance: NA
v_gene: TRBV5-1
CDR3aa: CASQEGQGVGMRTEAFF
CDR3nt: TGCGCCAGCCAAGAAGGACAGGGAGTAGGGATGCGCACTGAAGCTTTCTTT

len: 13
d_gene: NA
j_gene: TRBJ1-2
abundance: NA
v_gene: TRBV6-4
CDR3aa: CASSVEAGHGYTF
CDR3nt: TGTGCCAGCAGTGTGGAGGCGGGCCATGGCTACACCTTC

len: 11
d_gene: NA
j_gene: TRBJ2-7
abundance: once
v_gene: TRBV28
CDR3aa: CASSRGYEQYF
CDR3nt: TGTGCCAGCAGTAGGGGGTACGAGCAGTACTTC

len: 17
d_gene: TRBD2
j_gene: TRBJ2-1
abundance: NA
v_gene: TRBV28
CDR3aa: CASSPGGSGSTYNEQFF
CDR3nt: TGTGCCAGCAGTCCGGGTGGTAGCGGGAGCACTTACAATGAGCAGTTCTTC

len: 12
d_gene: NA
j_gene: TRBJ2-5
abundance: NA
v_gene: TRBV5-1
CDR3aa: CASSVESETQYF
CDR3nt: TGCGCCAGCAGTGTGGAGTCGGAGACCCAGTACTTC

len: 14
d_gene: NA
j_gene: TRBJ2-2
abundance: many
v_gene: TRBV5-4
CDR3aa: CASSRGADTGELFF
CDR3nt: TGTGCCAGCAGCCGGGGGGCCGACACCGGGGAGCTGTTTTTT

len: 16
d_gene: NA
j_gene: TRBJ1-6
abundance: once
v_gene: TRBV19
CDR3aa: CASSIGQGTKNSPLHF
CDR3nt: TGTGCCAGTAGTATAGGGCAGGGCACGAAGAATTCACCCCTCCACTTT

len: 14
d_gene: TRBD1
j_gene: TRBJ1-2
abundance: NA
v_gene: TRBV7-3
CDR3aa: CASSLTSQGGGYTF
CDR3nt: TGTGCCAGCAGCTTAACGTCACAGGGGGGCGGCTACACCTTC

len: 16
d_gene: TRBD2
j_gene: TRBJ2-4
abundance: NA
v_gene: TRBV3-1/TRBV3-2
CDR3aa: CASSPLAGGVKNIQYF
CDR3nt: TGTGCCAGCAGCCCCTTAGCGGGGGGTGTCAAAAACATTCAGTACTTC

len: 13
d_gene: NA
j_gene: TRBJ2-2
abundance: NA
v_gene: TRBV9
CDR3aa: CASSVVSTGELFF
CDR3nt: TGTGCCAGCAGCGTAGTTAGCACCGGGGAGCTGTTTTTT

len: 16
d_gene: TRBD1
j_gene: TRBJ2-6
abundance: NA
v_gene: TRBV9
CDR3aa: CASSEGAGFGANVLTF
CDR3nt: TGTGCCAGCAGCGAGGGGGCAGGGTTCGGGGCCAACGTCCTGACTTTC

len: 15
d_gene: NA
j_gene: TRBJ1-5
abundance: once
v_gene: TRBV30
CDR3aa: CAWSDTRTDNQPQHF
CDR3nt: TGTGCCTGGAGTGACACAAGGACAGATAATCAGCCCCAGCATTTT

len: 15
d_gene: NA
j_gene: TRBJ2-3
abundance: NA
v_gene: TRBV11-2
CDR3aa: CASSLFRGAGSTQYF
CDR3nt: TGTGCCAGCAGCTTATTTCGCGGGGCCGGGTCCACGCAGTATTTT

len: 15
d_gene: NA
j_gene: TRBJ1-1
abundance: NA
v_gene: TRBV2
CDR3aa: CASSRQLSMNTEAFF
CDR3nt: TGTGCCAGCAGTCGACAGCTCTCAATGAACACTGAAGCTTTCTTT

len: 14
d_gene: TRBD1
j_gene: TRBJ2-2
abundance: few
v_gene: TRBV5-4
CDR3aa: CASSPGQYTGELFF
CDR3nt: TGTGCCAGCAGCCCGGGACAGTACACCGGGGAGCTGTTTTTT

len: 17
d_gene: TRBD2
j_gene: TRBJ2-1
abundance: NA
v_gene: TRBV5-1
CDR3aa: CASRMGPGLAGNNEQFF
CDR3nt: TGCGCCAGCAGGATGGGTCCGGGACTAGCGGGAAACAATGAGCAGTTCTTC

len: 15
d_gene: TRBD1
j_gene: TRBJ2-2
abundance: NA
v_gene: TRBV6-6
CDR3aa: CASLQTGEYPGELFF
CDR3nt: TGTGCCAGCTTACAGACAGGGGAATACCCCGGGGAGCTGTTTTTT

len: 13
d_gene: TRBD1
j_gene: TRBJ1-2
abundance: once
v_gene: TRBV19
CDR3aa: CASSERQGYGYTF
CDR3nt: TGTGCCAGTAGTGAAAGACAGGGTTATGGCTACACCTTC

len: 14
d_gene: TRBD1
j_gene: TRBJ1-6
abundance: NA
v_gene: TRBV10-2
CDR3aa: CASIQDRGNSPLHF
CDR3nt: TGCGCCAGCATCCAGGACAGGGGTAATTCACCCCTCCACTTT

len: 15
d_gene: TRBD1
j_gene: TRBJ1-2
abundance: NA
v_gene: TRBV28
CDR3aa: CASSPTGGNNYGYTF
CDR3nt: TGTGCCAGCAGTCCGACAGGGGGTAATAACTATGGCTACACCTTC

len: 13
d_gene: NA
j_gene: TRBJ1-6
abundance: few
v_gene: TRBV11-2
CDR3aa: CASSNTGNSPLHF
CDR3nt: TGTGCCAGCAGCAATACAGGGAATTCACCCCTCCACTTT

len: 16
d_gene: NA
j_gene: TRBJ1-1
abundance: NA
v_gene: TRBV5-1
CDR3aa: CASSLAEAGVNTEAFF
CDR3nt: TGCGCCAGCAGCTTGGCCGAGGCAGGGGTGAACACTGAAGCTTTCTTT

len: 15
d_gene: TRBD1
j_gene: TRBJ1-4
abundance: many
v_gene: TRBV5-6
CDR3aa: CASSDWGQSNEKLFF
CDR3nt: TGTGCCAGCAGCGACTGGGGACAGTCAAATGAAAAACTGTTTTTT

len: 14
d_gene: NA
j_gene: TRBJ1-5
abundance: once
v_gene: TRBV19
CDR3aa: CASRLVRANQPQHF
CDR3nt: TGTGCCAGCCGCCTCGTCAGGGCCAATCAGCCCCAGCATTTT